Listed below are T cell receptor beta chains from one sample, sequenced in a study of beta chain features in type 1 diabetes. Method: immunoSEQ multiplex PCR; TCRdb's copy keeps in-frame clones and lacks some. The data contain a few hundred thousand clones, 15% to 20% of them singletons. The specimen was naive CD4+ T cells from blood. These receptors were obtained from a man aged 25 to 40 with type 1 diabetes. CDR3s include the opening cysteine and the closing phenylalanine or tryptophan.

v_call: TRBV7-2; cdr3_aa: CASSLSGTAGSYEQYF
v_call: TRBV18; cdr3_aa: CASSRDRQETQYF
v_call: TRBV7-3; cdr3_aa: CASSLLPTADTQYF
v_call: TRBV2; cdr3_aa: CASRKLGNEQFF
v_call: TRBV28; cdr3_aa: CASSQPGQGLHEQYF
v_call: TRBV25-1; cdr3_aa: CASSEDEQFF
v_call: TRBV7-9; cdr3_aa: CASRLAGGETQYF
v_call: TRBV29-1; cdr3_aa: CSVVPHRGSYEQYF
v_call: TRBV4-1; cdr3_aa: CASSQPITSPNEQFF
v_call: TRBV29-1; cdr3_aa: CSVGNGYYEQYF
v_call: TRBV29-1; cdr3_aa: CSVASDRDNEKLFF
v_call: TRBV5-1; cdr3_aa: CASSFLGLAADNEQFF
v_call: TRBV29-1; cdr3_aa: CSAYPRDGGVEFF
v_call: TRBV30; cdr3_aa: CAWSYLQATYEQYF
v_call: TRBV19; cdr3_aa: CASSINAANIQYF
v_call: TRBV29-1; cdr3_aa: CSVPGPSVKAFF
v_call: TRBV14; cdr3_aa: CASSQEAGMNEKLFF
v_call: TRBV25-1; cdr3_aa: CASKTRGNYTDTQYF
v_call: TRBV5-4; cdr3_aa: CASSLTSGSTSTDTQYF
v_call: TRBV7-3; cdr3_aa: CASRGTELNTGELFF
v_call: TRBV27; cdr3_aa: CASSWLAGAYNEQFF
v_call: TRBV15; cdr3_aa: CATRREGTGPTGANVLTF
v_call: TRBV29-1; cdr3_aa: CSVDAWGRRDGYTF
v_call: TRBV29-1; cdr3_aa: CSVEAGGWREQYF
v_call: TRBV7-9; cdr3_aa: CASSLTPRVEGF
v_call: TRBV6-6; cdr3_aa: CASTYGTLDTDTQYF
v_call: TRBV5-1; cdr3_aa: CASSLVGGVYNEQFF
v_call: TRBV29-1; cdr3_aa: CSVDVGGQGQPQHF
v_call: TRBV27; cdr3_aa: CASSPRDSPYQPQHF
v_call: TRBV30; cdr3_aa: CAWSVRQPGLAKYNEQFF
v_call: TRBV7-3; cdr3_aa: CASSSTGDSYNEQFF
v_call: TRBV18; cdr3_aa: CASSPGSGQETQYF
v_call: TRBV29-1; cdr3_aa: CSVRQGTGELFF
v_call: TRBV4-1; cdr3_aa: CASSQYGLAGGLSTDTQYF
v_call: TRBV27; cdr3_aa: CASRGLAGGENEQFF
v_call: TRBV7-2; cdr3_aa: CASSLSSGSHNEQFF
v_call: TRBV20-1; cdr3_aa: CSASSANGYTF
v_call: TRBV29-1; cdr3_aa: CSVVSDNYGYTF
v_call: TRBV7-2; cdr3_aa: CASSPSYEQYF
v_call: TRBV30; cdr3_aa: CAWSVGEKLFF
v_call: TRBV6-5; cdr3_aa: CASSYSNEQYF
v_call: TRBV19; cdr3_aa: CASGSLAGNNEQYF
v_call: TRBV28; cdr3_aa: CASSKGATDTQYF
v_call: TRBV7-9; cdr3_aa: CASSPRPSGPDTQYF